The T cell receptor beta chain under discussion was sequenced for a study of blood T cell repertoires in COVID-19. TCRdb keeps only in-frame clones here, not all; method: immunoSEQ multiplex PCR. The repertoire has some 190,000 clones, approximately 80% of them found once; the top ten carry over 6%. This CDR3 comprises 16 residues. The germline CDR1 and CDR2 sequences are KGHSH and LQKENI. V was trimmed by 4 bases and J by 8 bases, leaving 23 bases between them. J is TRBJ2-5 and V is TRBV18; D possibly corresponds to TRBD2 (5 bases). The specimen was peripheral blood. This receptor was obtained from a woman older than 75 with COVID-19, enrolled during active disease. CDR3 residues: CASSLGVRGSGDTQYF. The CDR3 DNA reads as TGTGCCAGCTCACTGGGAGTTCGAGGGTCTGGGGATACCCAGTACTTC.